This record concerns one T cell receptor beta chain sequence. Compared with germline, one end of the junction differs, possibly owing to a read error. The sample belongs to a study of T cells in Graves' hyperthyroidism and ophthalmopathy. Overall study context: Blood from the periphery was taken at initial diagnosis, before any treatment.

The CDR3 totals 15 residues. Germline CDR1 reads SEHNR; CDR2 reads FQNEAQ (reference sequence). Graves' hyperthyroidism qualified as stable when ophthalmopathy did not progress within 18 months. Patients were excluded because of uncontrolled infection, other autoimmune disease, pregnancy or lactation. Amplified regions were TCR beta CDR3 sequences from RNA transcripts. The TCR CDR3 was amplified in a first-round RT-PCR using the HTBI primer set. TCRdb passed the multiplex PCR reads through MiXCR, listing each CDR3 protein once. The sample includes hundreds of thousands of distinct CDR3 sequences, about 38% of them seen just once.

The sequenced material came from blood. The chain links TRBV7-9 to TRBJ2-2; 10 bases fit TRBD1. The sequence derives from a man younger than 35 with Graves' hyperthyroidism. CDR3 amino acids: CASSQAGQGSGELFF. The CDR3 region has the DNA TGCGCCAGCAGCCAAGCGGGACAGGGGAGCGGGGAGCTGTTTTTT.